There are a few counts of the clone carrying this TCR beta chain. The entry originates in a study of T cells after yellow fever vaccination. TCRdb re-called the 5' RACE reads with MiXCR, one entry per CDR3 protein. The table shows approximately 85,000 distinct CDR3 sequences, with more than 10% occurring only once. Study results and limitations: Post-booster repertoires again held most primary-vaccination clones (around 95% CD4, roughly 88% CD8).

The V and J ends lost 5 bases and 7 bases respectively, with 11 bases between them. Germline CDR1 LNHDA, CDR2 SQIVND (reference sequence). The CDR3 runs to 12 residues. The chain is built from TRBV19 and TRBJ1-1; D uncertain. The sample was CD8+ T cells not binding an NS4B(214-222) dextramer, sorted from PBMCs, taken less than 25 days after the first yellow fever vaccination. The source of this sequence is a man between 18 and 29 years old who received the YFV17D yellow fever vaccine. CDR3 DNA sequence: TGTGCCAGTAGTTGGTTCGCGGATGAAGCTTTCTTT. Translating it yields CASSWFADEAFF.